This entry features one T cell receptor (beta chain) sequence. Its target is unknown. Trimming took 7 bases from V and 8 from J; bases not matched to a gene: 9. This CDR3 is built from 13 residues. Germline CDR1 reads KGHDR; CDR2 reads SFDVKD. The data were obtained in a study of vaccination effects on CD4 cells after COVID-19. Study at large: Two doses of either BNT162b2 or mRNA-1273 were given to each participant.

The study, taken as a whole, reports: There was marked clonal contraction among infection- and vaccine-induced clones late after vaccination.

The table came from immunoSEQ multiplex PCR; TCRdb's copy has only in-frame clones and leaves some out. In the table there are 55,000 to 75,000 clones, roughly 72% of which are singletons. ViraFEST expansion of antigen-specific CD4+ T cells with viral peptide pools preceded sequencing. Cultured cells yielded isolated CD4+ T cells after 10 days. Recipients of the vaccine had no prior SARS-CoV-2 infection and negative nucleocapsid antibodies. Sequences were derived from CD4+ T cells from PBMCs cultured with HCoV-OC43 spike peptides, sampled before COVID-19 vaccination. Specified subset: HCoV-OC43 spike overlapping peptide pool stimulation. V usage is TRBV24-1 and J usage is TRBJ1-2; 7 nucleotides match TRBD1. This sequence originates from a human donor who received a COVID-19 vaccine. CDR3 coding DNA: TGTGCCACCAGGGCGACAGGGACTCAAGGCTACACCTTC. The encoded protein is CATRATGTQGYTF.